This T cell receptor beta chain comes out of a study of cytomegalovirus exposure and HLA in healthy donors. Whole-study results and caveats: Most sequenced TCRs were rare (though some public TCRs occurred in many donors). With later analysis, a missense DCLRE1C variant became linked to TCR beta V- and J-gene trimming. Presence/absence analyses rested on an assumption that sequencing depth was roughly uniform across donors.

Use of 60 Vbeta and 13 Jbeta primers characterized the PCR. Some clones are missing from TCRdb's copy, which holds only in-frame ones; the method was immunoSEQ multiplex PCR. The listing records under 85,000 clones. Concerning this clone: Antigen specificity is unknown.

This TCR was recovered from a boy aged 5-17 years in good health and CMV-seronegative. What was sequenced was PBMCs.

The CDR3 sequence: CASSRDRVSDAFF. The CDR3 DNA is TGCGCCAGCAGCCGTGACAGGGTGAGCGATGCTTTCTTT. This rearrangement joins TRBV4-1 to TRBJ1-1; 7 bases are shared with TRBD1. With V trimmed by 4 bases and J by 11 bases, 10 bases remained unmatched. The CDR3 sequence is 13 residues long. Germline CDR1 MGHRA, CDR2 YSYEKL.